The T cell receptor beta chain described here comes from a study of blood T cell repertoires in COVID-19. Study summary: Collection of acute and convalescent COVID-19 samples took place in the United States, Italy and Spain. PBMCs, B-cell-depleted T cells, or T cells provided the cDNA or gDNA that made up the material.

The CDR3 spans 15 residues. V trimming: 6 bases; J trimming: 4 bases; junction bases outside the gene matches: 12. In germline, CDR1 is MNHEY, CDR2 SVGAGI. How the authors handled the data: Counts of nucleated cells, estimated from reference gene primer amplification, were obtained. The protocol was immunoSEQ multiplex PCR, while the TCRdb copy is restricted to in-frame clones and leaves out a portion. V, J and clone size derive from that table, while D and trimming were established from the DNA sequence. This sample has about 50,000 clones, with 90% found just once. Material for sequencing was peripheral blood. The receptor was isolated from a human donor in a cohort sampled during active COVID-19. This chain connects TRBV6-5 to TRBJ2-7, with 7 bases fitting TRBD2. The CDR3 loop is CASSFLGGTSYEQYF. DNA of the CDR3: TGTGCCAGCAGCTTCTTGGGAGGGACCTCGTACGAGCAGTACTTC.